Following are 8 T cell receptor beta chains from one sample sequenced in a study of cytomegalovirus exposure and HLA in healthy donors. Primers: 60 Vbeta forward and 13 Jbeta reverse. This table comes from immunoSEQ multiplex PCR, and its TCRdb copy is limited to in-frame clones, with some not included. The sample records 120,000 or so clones, about 78% being singletons. The source material was PBMCs. The receptor set was obtained from a man under 40 in good health and CMV-seronegative.

The genes are TRBV5-4 and TRBJ2-1; weak D call: TRBD2 (6 bases). From germline, CDR1 is SGHNT and CDR2 YYREEE (reference sequence). V dropped 4 bases and J dropped 0 bases, with 17 bases sitting between them. This CDR3 has 17 amino acids. CDR3 bases: TGTGCCAGCAGCCCGTTTCTAGCGCAGAGCTCCTACAATGAGCAGTTCTTC. It yields the protein CASSPFLAQSSYNEQFF.

This chain uses TRBV18 with TRBJ1-5; D is ambiguous. CDR3 length: 12 residues. The V gene's germline CDR1 is KGHSH and CDR2 LQKENI. Trimming removed 3 bases from V and 4 bases from J, with 4 bases in between. DNA of the CDR3: TGTGCCAGCTCACCCGGGAATCAGCCCCAGCATTTT. This sequence encodes CASSPGNQPQHF. The full variable domain, completed using reference TRBV18 and TRBJ1-5, is NAGVMQNPRHLVRRRGQEARLRCSPMKGHSHVYWYRQLPEEGLKFMVYLQKENIIDESGMPKERFSAEFPKEGPSILRIQQVVRGDSAAYFCASSPGNQPQHFGDGTRLSIL.

The V call is TRBV11-2, the J call TRBJ2-1, with TRBD1 as a possible D gene (7 bases). V was pared by 5 bases and J by 3 bases, with 14 bases between. The V gene's germline CDR1 is SGHAT and CDR2 FQNNGV. CDR3 length: 15 residues. The CDR3 DNA reads as TGTGCCAGCAGCCCGACAGGGAGGATCTACAATGAGCAGTTCTTC. Translating it yields CASSPTGRIYNEQFF.

A single count supports this clone. In DNA form, the CDR3 reads TGCGCCAGCAGCCAAGGGGCTTCTAATTACAATGAGCAGTTCTTC. It codes for CASSQGASNYNEQFF. The rearrangement links TRBV5-1 to TRBJ2-1, with D perhaps TRBD1 (5 bases). The CDR3 has 15 amino acids. With 4 bases removed from V and 4 bases from J, the gap between germline ends came to 15 bases. The germline V gene has CDR1 SGHRS and CDR2 YFSETQ.

J is TRBJ2-1 and V is TRBV7-9, with 7 nucleotides matching TRBD1. Unmatched junction bases numbered 13, after V lost 3 bases and J lost 8 bases. CDR3 length equals 16 residues. Germline V gene lookup returns CDR1 SEHNR and CDR2 FQNEAQ (reference sequence). CDR3 in DNA: TGTGCCAGCAGCTTGTTAAGAGGGGGCGAATTCGATGAGCAGTTCTTC. Protein sequence: CASSLLRGGEFDEQFF.

V gene TRBV4-1 combines with J gene TRBJ1-1; D not certain. Per germline, CDR1 MGHRA and CDR2 YSYEKL. The V end lost 4 bases, the J end lost 1 base, and 19 bases lay between the germline ends. CDR3 length: 17 residues. The DNA of the CDR3 is TGCGCCAGCAGCCGTCTTGAACTAACGGCTACGAACACTGAAGCTTTCTTT. Its protein is CASSRLELTATNTEAFF.

V and J are TRBV28 and TRBJ2-1, with D uncertain. Between the trimmed V and J ends, which lost 2 bases and 8 bases, there was a span of 7 bases. The CDR3 covers 12 residues. Germline V gene sequence: CDR1 MDHEN, CDR2 SYDVKM. CDR3 region: CASSLQVYEQFF. CDR3 coding DNA: TGTGCCAGCAGTTTACAGGTCTATGAGCAGTTCTTC.

The chain carries TRBV30 and TRBJ2-3; 12 nucleotides line up with TRBD2. V lost 7 bases and J lost 5; bases outside the gene matches: 7. The CDR3 runs to 14 residues. The germline gives CDR1 GTSNPN, CDR2 SVGIG (reference sequence). CDR3 in amino acids: CAYRLAGDIDTQYF. DNA for the CDR3: TGTGCCTACAGACTAGCGGGGGATATAGATACGCAGTATTTT.